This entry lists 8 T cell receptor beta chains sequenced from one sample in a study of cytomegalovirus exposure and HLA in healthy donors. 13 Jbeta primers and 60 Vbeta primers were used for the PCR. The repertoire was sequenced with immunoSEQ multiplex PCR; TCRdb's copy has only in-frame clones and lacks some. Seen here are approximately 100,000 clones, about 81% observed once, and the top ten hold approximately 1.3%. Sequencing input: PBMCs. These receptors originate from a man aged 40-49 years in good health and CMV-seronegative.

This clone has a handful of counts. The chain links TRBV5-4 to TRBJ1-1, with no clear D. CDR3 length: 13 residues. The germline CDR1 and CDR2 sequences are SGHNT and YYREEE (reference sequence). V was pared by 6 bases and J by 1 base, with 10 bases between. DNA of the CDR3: TGTGCCAGCAACTATGCGGGGAACACTGAAGCTTTCTTT. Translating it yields CASNYAGNTEAFF.

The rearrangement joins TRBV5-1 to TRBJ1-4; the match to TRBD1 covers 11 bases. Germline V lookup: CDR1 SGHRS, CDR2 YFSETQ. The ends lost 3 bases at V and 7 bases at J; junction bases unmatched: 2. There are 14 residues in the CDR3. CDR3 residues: CASSYGTGGEKLFF. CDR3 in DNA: TGCGCCAGCAGCTATGGGACAGGGGGTGAAAAACTGTTTTTT.

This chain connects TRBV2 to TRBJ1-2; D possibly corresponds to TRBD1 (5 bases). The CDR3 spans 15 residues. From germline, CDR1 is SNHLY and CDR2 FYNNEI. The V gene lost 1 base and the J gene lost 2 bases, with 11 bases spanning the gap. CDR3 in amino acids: CASSEVGQSNYGYTF. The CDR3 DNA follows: TGTGCCAGCAGTGAAGTGGGGCAGTCGAACTATGGCTACACCTTC. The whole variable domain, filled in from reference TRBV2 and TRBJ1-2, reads EPEVTQTPSHQVTQMGQEVILRCVPISNHLYFYWYRQILGQKVEFLVSFYNNEISEKSEIFDDQFSVERPDGSNFTLKIRSTKLEDSAMYFCASSEVGQSNYGYTFGSGTRLTVV.

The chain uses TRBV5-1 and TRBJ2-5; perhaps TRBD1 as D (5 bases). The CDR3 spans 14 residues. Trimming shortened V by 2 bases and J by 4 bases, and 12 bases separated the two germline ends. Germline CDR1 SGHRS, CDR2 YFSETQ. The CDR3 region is CASSFAQGRETQYF. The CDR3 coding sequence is TGCGCCAGCAGCTTCGCGCAGGGTCGAGAGACCCAGTACTTC. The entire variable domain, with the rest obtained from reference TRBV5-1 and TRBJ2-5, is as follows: KAGVTQTPRYLIKTRGQQVTLSCSPISGHRSVSWYQQTPGQGLQFLFEYFSETQRNKGNFPGRFSGRQFSNSRSEMNVSTLELGDSALYLCASSFAQGRETQYFGPGTRLLVL.

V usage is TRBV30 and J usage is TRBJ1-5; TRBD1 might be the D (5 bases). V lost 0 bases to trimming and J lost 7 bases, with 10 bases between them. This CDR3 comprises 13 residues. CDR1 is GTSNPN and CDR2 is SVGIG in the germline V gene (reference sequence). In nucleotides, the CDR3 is TGTGCCTGGAGTGTTCGACAGACCCAGCCCCAGCATTTT. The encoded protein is CAWSVRQTQPQHF.

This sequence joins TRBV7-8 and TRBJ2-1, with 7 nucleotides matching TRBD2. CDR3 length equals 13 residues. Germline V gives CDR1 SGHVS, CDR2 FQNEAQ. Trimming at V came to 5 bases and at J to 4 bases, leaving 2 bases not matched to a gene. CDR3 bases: TGTGCCAGCAGCCCCGGGAGGTACAATGAGCAGTTCTTC. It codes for CASSPGRYNEQFF.

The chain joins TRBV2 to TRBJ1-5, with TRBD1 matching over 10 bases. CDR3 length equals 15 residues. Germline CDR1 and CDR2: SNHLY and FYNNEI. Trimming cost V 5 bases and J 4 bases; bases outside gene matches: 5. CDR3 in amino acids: CASSPGTGANQPQHF. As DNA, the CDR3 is TGTGCCAGCAGTCCCGGGACAGGGGCAAATCAGCCCCAGCATTTT.

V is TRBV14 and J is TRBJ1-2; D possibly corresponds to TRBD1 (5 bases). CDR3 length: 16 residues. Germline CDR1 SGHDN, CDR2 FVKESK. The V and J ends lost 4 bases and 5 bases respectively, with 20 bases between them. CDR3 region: CASSPPGLTGSYGYTF. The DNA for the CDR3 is TGTGCCAGCAGCCCGCCGGGACTCACCGGGTCGTATGGCTACACCTTC.